Detailed here is one T cell receptor beta chain. Its antigen is still unknown. Base-call qualities are not available, and no considerably larger clone is one nucleotide away. This sample was included in a study of blood T cell repertoires in COVID-19 (dated by TCRdb to 2018 to 2021). With respect to the entire study: The collaborator samples originated in the United States, Italy and Spain and spanned the acute and convalescent phases of COVID-19. The prospective study material was composed of cDNA or gDNA derived from T cells, B-cell-depleted T cells, or PBMCs. Deeply sampled blood TCRbeta repertoires from subjects exposed to, actively infected with, or recovered from COVID-19 were included in the dataset. The repertoires were released in a freely available public database meant as a resource for research on the immune response to SARS-CoV-2. Samples were obtained from the ongoing ImmuneRACE study (first 160 participants) and from approximately 1,200 subjects provided by 6 global collaborators. The sample metadata nearly always contained a de-identified subject ID, COVID-19 status, age in years and sex. Where available, HLA class I and class II types were taken from metadata supplied by the sample provider and were not determined by assay-based typing.

The V and J ends are trimmed by 4 bases and 5 bases, leaving 11 bases between them. From the germline V gene (reference sequence), CDR1 is SEHNR and CDR2 is FQNEAQ. Inclusive of the bounding cysteine and phenylalanine, the CDR3 is 13 residues long. CDR3 DNA is the only sequence kept; it has 39 bases, read in frame from the first base. Overall results and qualifications from the work: How much clinical and demographic metadata was included differed by source and by participant, and the metadata was provided uncurated.

TCRbeta CDR3 regions were amplified from genomic DNA by means of the immunoSEQ Assay, a bias-controlled multiplex PCR. Concerning the study's data processing: Nucleated cell counts per sample were estimated from amplification of reference gene primers within the assay. To quantify the absolute abundance of each unique TCRbeta CDR3 rearrangement, sequence reads were collapsed and filtered. For each sample, productive Simpson clonality was calculated as the square root of Simpson's diversity index across productive rearrangements. In its TCRdb copy, this immuneACCESS table keeps in-frame sequences only and misses some clones. Where compared with another copy, unresolved V genes explain less than half of these, and the others have no known cause. V, J and clone size are those of that table, while D and trimming were read from the DNA. The sample has some 220,000 clones on record, 86% of them singletons. The ten largest clones represent 3.5% to 4.5% of the sample.

Participants in the prospective study were enrolled through a virtual design, were aged roughly 18 to 95 years, and lived in about two dozen United States geographic areas. In the prospective study, cohorts were assigned on the basis of participant-reported clinical history obtained from a screening survey and a study questionnaire. In the prospective study, mobile phlebotomists collected whole blood, serum and a nasopharyngeal or oropharyngeal swab from each participant. Participants in the prospective study had the option to provide additional blood draws and questionnaires over a roughly 2-month period. Before DNA extraction, prospective study blood samples were shipped either frozen or at room temperature.

Rearrangement joined TRBV7-9 to TRBJ1-2; the D gene assignment is ambiguous. This clonotype was sampled from a woman in her 40s with acute COVID-19. What was sequenced was PBMCs or T cells enriched from blood (not recorded which). This receptor carries the CDR3 CASSSDGLYGYTF. Read as DNA, the sequence is TGTGCCAGCAGCTCCGACGGACTTTATGGCTACACCTTC.